This T cell receptor (beta chain) was documented in a study of identical twins. Broader study findings: Researchers caution that invariant MAIT and iNKT cells could partly confound zero-insertion analyses.

TCRdb analysed the 5' RACE reads with MiXCR anew, one entry per CDR3 protein. The repertoire holds approximately 410,000 distinct CDR3 sequences, about 18% seen once, with about 12% in the top ten. About this clonotype: What it recognizes is unknown.

The CDR3 loop spans 17 amino acids. Trimming took 4 bases from V and 2 from J, leaving 20 bases between them. V gene TRBV12-3 or TRBV12-4 combines with J gene TRBJ1-2; TRBD1 might be the D (6 bases). The sequence was collected from a man aged 45-60 years in good health. The sample was naive T cells sorted from blood. The CDR3 spells CASSYSAGAGANYGYTF. The CDR3, as DNA: TGTGCCAGCAGTTATTCGGCGGGGGCAGGGGCCAACTATGGCTACACCTTC.